These T cell receptor beta chains were read from a single sample in a study of technical replicates of blood from several donors. Assay used: immunoSEQ multiplex PCR; TCRdb lists only in-frame clones, some missing. The table includes some 62,000 clones, more than 75% detected once. Sequences were obtained from PBMCs. The source of these receptors is a human donor in good health. Some clones in this sample may be carry-over from other donors' samples. CDR3s include the opening cysteine and the closing phenylalanine or tryptophan. A D gene is named only where the DNA matches it firmly. The listing skips clone size in some rows; elsewhere it reads once, few, many or a size class.

j_gene | d_gene | abundance | v_gene | CDR3nt | CDR3aa
TRBJ2-1 | TRBD2 | - | TRBV5-1 | TGCGCCAGCCGGACTAGCGGGAGTAACTCCTACAATGAGCAGTTCTTC | CASRTSGSNSYNEQFF
TRBJ2-3 | TRBD1 | - | TRBV29-1 | TGCAGCGCCCGACAGGGGCCCGGCACAGATACGCAGTATTTT | CSARQGPGTDTQYF
TRBJ2-7 | - | - | TRBV14 | TGTGCCAGCAGCTATACAAGGGGAAGGTTCGGCGAGCAGTACTTC | CASSYTRGRFGEQYF
TRBJ1-3 | TRBD1 | - | TRBV2 | TGTGCCAGCAGTTCTCAGGGGGCAGGTGGAAACACCATATATTTT | CASSSQGAGGNTIYF
TRBJ1-5 | - | - | TRBV11-3 | TGTGCCAGCAGCTTAGTGGGGGCTCAGCCCCAGCATTTT | CASSLVGAQPQHF
TRBJ2-7 | - | - | TRBV7-6 | TGTGCCAGCAGCCCCGACGGGAGAGAGCAGTACTTC | CASSPDGREQYF
TRBJ2-5 | - | - | TRBV7-3 | TGTGCCAGCAGCCTCGGCGGCCCAGAGACCCAGTACTTC | CASSLGGPETQYF
TRBJ1-3 | TRBD1 | - | TRBV6-6 | TGTGCCAGCAGTTCCGGGACAGGGAGAAACACCATATATTTT | CASSSGTGRNTIYF
TRBJ1-2 | - | - | TRBV6-6 | TGTGCCAGCAGGGCCTCTGGCTACACCTTC | CASRASGYTF
TRBJ1-1 | - | few | TRBV6-5 | TGTGCCAGCAGTTACGAGGGATGGAACACTGAAGCTTTCTTT | CASSYEGWNTEAFF
TRBJ2-3 | TRBD2 | - | TRBV25-1 | TGTGCCAGCAGTGAACAAAGCGGGGGGGCCAACACAGATACGCAGTATTTT | CASSEQSGGANTDTQYF
TRBJ2-7 | TRBD1 | - | TRBV7-2 | TGTGCCAGCAGCGGGGGACAGGGGGGCCACGAGCAGTACTTC | CASSGGQGGHEQYF
TRBJ1-5 | - | - | TRBV28 | TGTGCCAGCCAAATAACGGGAGGAAGCAATCAGCCCCAGCATTTT | CASQITGGSNQPQHF
TRBJ2-7 | TRBD1 | - | TRBV13 | TGTGCCAGCAGCTCCAACAGGGGGAAAGGCTACGAGCAGTACTTC | CASSSNRGKGYEQYF
TRBJ2-1 | - | - | TRBV4-3 | TGCGCCAGCAGCCAAGATAGGGTCCGGGGTGAGCAGTTCTTC | CASSQDRVRGEQFF
TRBJ2-7 | TRBD1 | - | TRBV2 | TGTGCCGGAAGACAGGGCCTTGGCGAGCAGTACTTC | CAGRQGLGEQYF
TRBJ2-2 | TRBD2 | - | TRBV7-2 | TGTGCCAGCAGCTCTTCGCGGGAGATCGGGGAGCTGTTTTTT | CASSSSREIGELFF
TRBJ2-7 | TRBD2 | - | TRBV6-1 | TGTGCCAGCAGTGTACTAGCGGGAGGTCCTTACGAGCAGTACTTC | CASSVLAGGPYEQYF
TRBJ1-2 | - | - | TRBV28 | TGTGCCAGCAGTCTCATCGGAGGGGAGCGTAAGAATGGCTACACCTTC | CASSLIGGERKNGYTF
TRBJ1-3 | - | - | TRBV10-3 | TGTGCCATCGGGAGAAGTGGAAACACCATATATTTT | CAIGRSGNTIYF
TRBJ1-1 | TRBD1 | few | TRBV6-5 | TGTGCCAGCAGTCCCCAGGACAGGGACACCACTGAAGCTTTCTTT | CASSPQDRDTTEAFF
TRBJ2-2 | TRBD2 | - | TRBV5-4 | TGTGCCAGCAGCCGGACTAGCGGGGGCACCGGGGAGCTGTTTTTT | CASSRTSGGTGELFF
TRBJ1-5 | - | - | TRBV7-9 | TGTGCCAGCAGCCCTTATAGCAATCAGCCCCAGCATTTT | CASSPYSNQPQHF
TRBJ2-5 | TRBD2 | once | TRBV6-5 | TGTGCCAGCGGCCGGACTAGCGGGAGCCAAGAGACCCAGTACTTC | CASGRTSGSQETQYF
TRBJ1-1 | - | - | TRBV7-2 | TGTGCCAGCAGCTTCACAGGGAAGAACACTGAAGCTTTCTTT | CASSFTGKNTEAFF
TRBJ2-7 | TRBD1 | - | TRBV5-1 | TGCGCCAGCAGCGAAACCGCCGGGACAGGCGGCTACGAGCAGTACTTC | CASSETAGTGGYEQYF
TRBJ1-5 | - | - | TRBV7-2 | TGTGCCAGCAGCTTAGCCCTGACAGATAGCAATCAGCCCCAGCATTTT | CASSLALTDSNQPQHF
TRBJ2-4 | TRBD2 | once | TRBV7-2 | TGTGCCAGCAGCTTAGCGCCGGCTAGCGGGAGGGCCTATCGGAACATTCAGTACTTC | CASSLAPASGRAYRNIQYF
TRBJ2-3 | TRBD2 | - | TRBV7-9 | TGTGCCAGCAGCTTAAATCCTAGCGGGAGTGCAGATACGCAGTATTTT | CASSLNPSGSADTQYF
TRBJ2-1 | TRBD2 | - | TRBV6-5 | TGTGCCAGCAGGGCGGGGGACGGGAATGAGCAGTTCTTC | CASRAGDGNEQFF
TRBJ2-7 | TRBD2 | - | TRBV5-1 | TGCGCCAGCAGCTTGGCCGCTAGCGGGGGGACCTACGAGCAGTACTTC | CASSLAASGGTYEQYF
TRBJ2-1 | TRBD2 | once | TRBV20-1 | TGCAGTGCTAGGGGGGGGGAGCAGTTCTTC | CSARGGEQFF
TRBJ2-1 | TRBD1 | - | TRBV5-4 | TGTGCCAGCAGCTTGGCCGCCGCGACAGGGAACAATGAGCAGTTCTTC | CASSLAAATGNNEQFF
TRBJ1-2 | TRBD1 | - | TRBV2 | TGTGCCAGCAACCCGGGACAGACCGTGAGGGGCTACACCTTC | CASNPGQTVRGYTF
TRBJ2-1 | - | once | TRBV18 | TGTGCCAGCTCACCGGTGAGGGCCAGGAGCTCCTACAATGAGCAGTTCTTC | CASSPVRARSSYNEQFF
TRBJ2-3 | TRBD2 | - | TRBV7-9 | TGTGCCAGCAGCCCCAGTCTGTGGCGGGGGGACACAGATACGCAGTATTTT | CASSPSLWRGDTDTQYF
TRBJ2-6 | TRBD1 | - | TRBV7-2 | TGTGCCAGCAGCCGGGACAGGTGGGGCTCTGGGGCCAACGTCCTGACTTTC | CASSRDRWGSGANVLTF
TRBJ2-1 | - | - | TRBV6-6 | TGTGCCAGCAGTTTAGCATTCTACAATGAGCAGTTCTTC | CASSLAFYNEQFF
TRBJ1-1 | - | - | TRBV1 | TGCACCAGCAGCACACGGGACAGGGTGGGGGAGAACACTGAAGCTTTCTTT | CTSSTRDRVGENTEAFF
TRBJ2-3 | - | - | TRBV7-3 | TGTGCCAGCAGCCCAAAGGGGTGGGGAAGCACAGATACGCAGTATTTT | CASSPKGWGSTDTQYF